This TCR beta chain was sequenced for a study of T cell repertoires in cytomegalovirus infection. Study information: Selection of CMV epitopes for the study included recently identified HLA-C-restricted and well-studied HLA-B-restricted ones. Matching HLA type and CMV infection were both indicated by public TCR beta signatures. Study findings and constraints: Adding up the frequency of public TCR beta families identified people who carried CMV plus the relevant HLA. Within the response measured ex vivo, HLA-C-restricted CMV-specific TCR beta clonotypes were dominant.

The junction had 8 bases not matched to a gene; V was cut back by 6 bases and J by 5 bases. CDR3 length: 14 residues. This clonotype was detected a few times. Its antigen remains unknown. TCRdb redid the calling of the reads with MiXCR, one entry per CDR3 protein. Of roughly 500,000 distinct CDR3 sequences listed, 30% to 40% are singletons. The chain is built from TRBV12-3 or TRBV12-4 and TRBJ2-3, with 7 positions matching TRBD1. The material was cultured PBMCs, obtained from culture after CMV antigen stimulation. The receptor's source is a human donor in good health (CMV status not recorded). Some clones in this sample may be carry-over from other donors' samples. In DNA form, the CDR3 reads TGTGCCAGCAGGCATACAGGGGATAAAGATACGCAGTATTTT. Its protein is CASRHTGDKDTQYF.